One and the same sample provided the 10 T cell receptor beta chains below, sequenced in a study of T cells in tuberculosis. As to time point: new active TB diagnosis, blood taken before or within 7 days of starting treatment. Method: immunoSEQ multiplex PCR; TCRdb's copy keeps in-frame clones and lacks some. The sample yields approximately 40,000 clones, approximately 93% seen once. The sequenced sample was PBMCs, obtained at tuberculosis diagnosis. The receptor set was obtained from an adult with tuberculosis.

This clone was picked up one time. The CDR3 protein is CASSVGEGISYEQYF. The CDR3 bases are TGTGCCAGCAGCGTAGGTGAGGGTATCTCCTACGAGCAGTACTTC. The gene calls are TRBV9 and TRBJ2-7; TRBD2 is a possible D gene (5 bases). Trimming stripped 0 bases from V and 0 bases from J, with 10 bases between. The CDR3 is made up of 15 amino acids. Germline V gene lookup returns CDR1 SGDLS and CDR2 YYNGEE.

The CDR3 is CASGPGDRGQVQPQHF. The CDR3 nucleotides are TGTGCTAGTGGTCCAGGGGACAGGGGGCAGGTTCAGCCCCAGCATTTT. This rearrangement joins TRBV12-5 to TRBJ1-5, with 12 nucleotides matching TRBD1. Germline assignment: CDR1 LGHNT and CDR2 FRNRAP. CDR3 length: 16 amino acids. Trimming removed 5 bases from V and 6 bases from J; junction bases left unmatched: 8.

The chain links TRBV19 to TRBJ2-7, with 9 bases aligning to TRBD1. CDR1 is LNHDA, CDR2 SQIVND, per germline (reference sequence). J lost 6 bases, V lost 6 bases, and 3 bases had no gene match. This CDR3 contains 12 residues. The CDR3 nucleotides read TGTGCCAGTAGGGGACAGGGAGTCGAGCAGTACTTC. This gives the protein CASRGQGVEQYF.

The V gene is TRBV5-1, the J gene TRBJ2-5; 9 nucleotides line up with TRBD2. The germline CDR1 and CDR2 sequences are SGHRS and YFSETQ. The CDR3 runs 14 residues. V trimming: 4 bases; J trimming: 1 base; junction bases outside the gene matches: 2. CDR3 loop: CASSPSGAQETQYF. The CDR3 bases are TGCGCCAGCAGCCCTAGCGGGGCCCAAGAGACCCAGTACTTC.

This clone was detected once. The J gene is TRBJ1-2, the V gene TRBV19; D remains unclear. V was trimmed by 7 bases and J by 5 bases, leaving 20 bases between them. This CDR3 spans 15 amino acids. Per the germline V gene, CDR1 is LNHDA and CDR2 is SQIVND (reference sequence). The CDR3 here is CASTLGIRREYGYTF. CDR3 nucleotide sequence: TGTGCCAGTACCTTAGGAATCCGCCGGGAGTATGGCTACACCTTC.

This chain links TRBV7-2 with TRBJ2-7, with 9 bases lining up with TRBD2. With 2 bases clipped from V and 0 bases from J, the junction kept 5 bases outside the gene matches. Germline lookup yields CDR1 SGHTA and CDR2 FQGNSA. The CDR3 has 16 residues. CDR3 protein: CASSLRAGGSSYEQYF. CDR3 nucleotides: TGTGCCAGCAGCTTAAGAGCGGGGGGAAGCTCCTACGAGCAGTACTTC.

The chain uses TRBV5-1 and TRBJ1-4; unclear D gene. The V gene's germline CDR1 is SGHRS and CDR2 YFSETQ. The length of the CDR3 is 14 residues. V lost 2 bases to trimming and J lost 0 bases, with 5 bases between them. The DNA of the CDR3 is TGCGCCAGCAGCTTTCTTTCAACTAATGAAAAACTGTTTTTT. Translation gives CASSFLSTNEKLFF.

This clone has only one observation. This rearrangement joins TRBV19 to TRBJ1-2; maybe TRBD1 (6 bases). This CDR3 has 12 residues. CDR1 and CDR2 from the germline V gene are LNHDA and SQIVND (reference sequence). The V gene lost 10 bases and the J gene lost 8 bases, with 17 bases spanning the gap. CDR3 protein: CATQGGGRGYTF. The CDR3 coding sequence is TGTGCCACCCAAGGCGGGGGGCGCGGCTACACCTTC.

The genes are TRBV7-2 and TRBJ1-6, with D unclear. Looked up from germline, CDR1 is SGHTA and CDR2 is FQGNSA. Deletions cut 3 bases from V and 10 bases from J, with 13 bases between. The CDR3 covers 14 residues. CDR3: CASSLGSGNSPLHF. The DNA of the CDR3 is TGTGCCAGCAGCTTGGGCTCGGGGAACTCACCCCTCCACTTT. The full variable domain, in which reference TRBV7-2 and TRBJ1-6 provide the parts outside the CDR3, is GAGVSQSPSNKVTEKGKDVELRCDPISGHTALYWYRQSLGQGLEFLIYFQGNSAPDKSGLPSDRFSAERTGGSVSTLTIQRTQQEDSAVYLCASSLGSGNSPLHFGNGTRLTVT.

The rearrangement uses TRBV27 and TRBJ1-1, with 7 positions matching TRBD1. The CDR3 contains 19 residues. V was clipped by 7 bases and J by 0 bases; unmatched bases: 20. Germline CDR1 and CDR2: MNHEY and SMNVEV (reference sequence). The CDR3 DNA reads TGTGCCAGCACCCAAATTGGAAGGACAGGCCCCTCGATGAACACTGAAGCTTTCTTT. It specifies CASTQIGRTGPSMNTEAFF.